This TCR beta chain was identified during a study of Graves' ophthalmopathy and Graves' hyperthyroidism. Findings and caveats of the study: Most clonotypes expanded in thyroid above 0.001 frequency were present in blood too.

V was clipped by 10 bases and J by 3 bases, with 13 bases between them. Germline CDR1 reads ENHRY; CDR2 reads SYGVKD. The CDR3 totals 12 residues. This clonotype was detected many times. Its antigen is not identified. Hyperthyroidism patients were newly diagnosed, under 2 months' duration, aged 18 to 65. Using RNA transcripts, the TCR beta CDR3 regions were amplified. First-round RT-PCR with HTBI primers preceded a second-round multiplex PCR. Each CDR3 protein is one row after TCRdb ran MiXCR on the multiplex PCR reads. This table has over a million distinct CDR3 sequences, approximately 35% appearing once.

Sequencing was carried out using peripheral blood or thyroid tissue (not recorded which). The genes are TRBV10-3 and TRBJ2-7, with D possibly being TRBD1 (6 bases). This clonotype was sampled from an adult man with Graves' hyperthyroidism. The CDR3 DNA is TGTGCCACCATGACAGGAGTCTACGAGCAGTACTTC. Translating it yields CATMTGVYEQYF.